The following is a T cell receptor beta chain sequence with its context. Its antigen is unknown. There are no base qualities to consult, and no much larger clone falls within one base. The sample belongs to a study of CD8 T cells in ankylosing spondylitis (dated by TCRdb to between 2016 and 2019). Regarding the complete study: The study set out to find disease-linked TCR variants by profiling T cell receptor beta repertoires in ankylosing spondylitis patients and healthy donors. The whole study cohort included over 85 healthy donors and under 30 ankylosing spondylitis patients. Peripheral blood was sampled, and synovial fluid was also collected from ankylosing spondylitis patients.

The CDR3 goes from the cysteine to the phenylalanine over 16 residues. The only DNA kept is the CDR3, 48 bases in frame from the first base. V ends up 2 bases short and J 2 bases short, with an unmatched junction base count of 3. The germline V gene (reference sequence) gives CDR1 as LGHDT and CDR2 as YNNKEL. Sequencing was carried out with an Illumina HiSeq 2500. Quantitative 5'-RACE with molecular barcodes was used to prepare TCR beta libraries. The study's own analysis went as follows. To identify disease-linked TCR variants, a new computational method was used, one built on a probabilistic model of VDJ rearrangement. TCRdb reworked the public reads: Q25 trimming with fastp, MiXCR clone assembly, productive beta chains retained. For every CDR3 protein sequence, its rows merge into one entry that carries the most common genes and DNA. The V and J calls shown here were made by TCRdb, not taken from the authors' results. The sample table records roughly 670,000 distinct CDR3 sequences; 15% to 20% of these occur just once. The ten most abundant clones make up under 20% of the sample.

The paper's findings and limits, for the study overall: A TCR beta motif made up of several highly homologous amino acid variants appeared to be characteristic of blood from ankylosing spondylitis patients. The disease-linked clones showed a CD8+ phenotype and occurred at relatively low frequencies in peripheral blood. Significant enrichment of the disease-linked clones was reported in matched synovial fluid samples from ankylosing spondylitis patients. Some TCR beta motif variants had previously been reported in synovial fluid and blood of reactive arthritis patients, which suggested common disease-initiation mechanisms.

The source is a male donor with ankylosing spondylitis. The sequencing sample was made of blood, either unsorted or a sorted T cell fraction (not recorded which). This receptor chain uses TRBV3-1 and TRBJ2-5; 12 junctional bases match TRBD2. For the CDR3, the sequence is CASSQRTSGEQETQYF. The nucleotide sequence is TGTGCCAGCAGCCAACGGACTAGCGGGGAGCAAGAGACCCAGTACTTC.